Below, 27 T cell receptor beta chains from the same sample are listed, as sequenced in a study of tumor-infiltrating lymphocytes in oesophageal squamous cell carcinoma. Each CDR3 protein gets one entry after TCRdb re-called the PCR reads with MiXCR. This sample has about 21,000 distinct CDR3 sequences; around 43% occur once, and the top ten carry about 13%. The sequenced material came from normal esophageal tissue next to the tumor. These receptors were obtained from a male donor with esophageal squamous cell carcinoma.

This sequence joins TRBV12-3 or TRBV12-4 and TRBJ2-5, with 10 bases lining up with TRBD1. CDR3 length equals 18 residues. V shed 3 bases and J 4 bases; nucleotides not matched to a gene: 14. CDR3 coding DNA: TGTGCCAGCAGTTTGGGGACAGGGGTTATCCAAACAGGAGAGACCCAGTACTTC. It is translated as CASSLGTGVIQTGETQYF.

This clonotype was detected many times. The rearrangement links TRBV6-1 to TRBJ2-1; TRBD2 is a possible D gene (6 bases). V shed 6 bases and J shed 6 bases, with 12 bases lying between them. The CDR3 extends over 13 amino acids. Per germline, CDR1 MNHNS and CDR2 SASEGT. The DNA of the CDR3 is TGTGCCAGCAGGGAGGGACCCCTCAATGAGCAGTTCTTC. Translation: CASREGPLNEQFF.

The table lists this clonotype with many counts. The CDR3: CASSEGTGGNEQFF. Here the CDR3 DNA reads TGTGCCAGCAGTGAAGGGACAGGGGGCAATGAGCAGTTCTTC. The chain uses TRBV6-1 and TRBJ2-1; 10 positions match TRBD1. Trimming at V came to 1 base and at J to 6 bases, leaving 0 bases not matched to a gene. The CDR3 contains 14 residues. CDR1 is MNHNS and CDR2 is SASEGT in the germline V gene.

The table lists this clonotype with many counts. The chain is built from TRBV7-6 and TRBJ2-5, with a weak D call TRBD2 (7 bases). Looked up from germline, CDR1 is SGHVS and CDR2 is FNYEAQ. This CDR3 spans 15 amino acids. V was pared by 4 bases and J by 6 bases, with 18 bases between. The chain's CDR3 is CASSSPRGGGKTQYF. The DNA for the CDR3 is TGTGCCAGCAGCTCACCGAGGGGGGGGGGGAAGACCCAGTACTTC.

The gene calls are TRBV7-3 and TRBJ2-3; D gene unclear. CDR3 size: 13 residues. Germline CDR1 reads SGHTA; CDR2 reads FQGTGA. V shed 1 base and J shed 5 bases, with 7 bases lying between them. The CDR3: CASSLNPEDTQYF. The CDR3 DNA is TGTGCCAGCAGCTTAAATCCAGAAGATACGCAGTATTTT.

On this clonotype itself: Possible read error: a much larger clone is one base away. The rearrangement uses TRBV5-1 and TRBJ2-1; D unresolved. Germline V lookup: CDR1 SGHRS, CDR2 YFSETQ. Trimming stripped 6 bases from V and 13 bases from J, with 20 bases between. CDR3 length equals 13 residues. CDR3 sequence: CASTQGNGETQFF. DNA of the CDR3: TGCGCCAGCACCCAAGGGAATGGTGAGACCCAGTTCTTC.

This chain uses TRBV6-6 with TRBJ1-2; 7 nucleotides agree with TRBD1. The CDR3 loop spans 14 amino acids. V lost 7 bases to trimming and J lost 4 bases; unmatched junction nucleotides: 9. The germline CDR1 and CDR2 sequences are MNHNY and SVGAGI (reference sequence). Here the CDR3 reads CASTLGTARYGYTF. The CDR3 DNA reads TGTGCCAGCACCCTAGGGACAGCGCGCTATGGCTACACCTTC.

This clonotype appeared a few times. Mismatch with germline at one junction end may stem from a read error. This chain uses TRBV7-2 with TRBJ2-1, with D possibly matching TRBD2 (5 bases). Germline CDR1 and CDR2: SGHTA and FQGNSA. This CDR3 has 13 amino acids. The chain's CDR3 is CASSLAIAGELYF. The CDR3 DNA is TGTGCCAGCAGCTTAGCGATCGCCGGGGAGCTGTACTTC.

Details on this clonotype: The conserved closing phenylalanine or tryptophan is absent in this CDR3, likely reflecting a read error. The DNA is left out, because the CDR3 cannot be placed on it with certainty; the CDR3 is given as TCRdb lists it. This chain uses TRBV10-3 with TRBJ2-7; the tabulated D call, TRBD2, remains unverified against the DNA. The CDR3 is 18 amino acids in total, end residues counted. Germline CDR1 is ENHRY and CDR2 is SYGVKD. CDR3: CAIRGAGGGRNYGYTFGS.

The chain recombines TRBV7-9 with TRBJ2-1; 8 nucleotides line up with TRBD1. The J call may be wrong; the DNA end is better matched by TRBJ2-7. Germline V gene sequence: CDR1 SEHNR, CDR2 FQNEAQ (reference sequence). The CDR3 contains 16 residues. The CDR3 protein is CASSLAAGGLSYEQYF. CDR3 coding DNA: TGTGCCAGCAGCTTAGCAGCAGGGGGCCTCTCCTACGAGCAGTACTTC.

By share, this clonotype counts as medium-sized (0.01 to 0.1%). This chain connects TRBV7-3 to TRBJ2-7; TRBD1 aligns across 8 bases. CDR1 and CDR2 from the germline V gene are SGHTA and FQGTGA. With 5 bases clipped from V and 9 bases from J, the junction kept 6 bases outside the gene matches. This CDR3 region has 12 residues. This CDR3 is CASSINRGMQYF. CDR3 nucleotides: TGTGCCAGCAGCATAAACAGGGGGATGCAGTACTTC. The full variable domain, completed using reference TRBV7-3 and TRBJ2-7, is GAGVSQTPSNKVTEKGKYVELRCDPISGHTALYWYRQSLGQGPEFLIYFQGTGAADDSGLPNDRFFAVRPEGSVSTLKIQRTERGDSAVYLCASSINRGMQYFGPGTRLTVT.

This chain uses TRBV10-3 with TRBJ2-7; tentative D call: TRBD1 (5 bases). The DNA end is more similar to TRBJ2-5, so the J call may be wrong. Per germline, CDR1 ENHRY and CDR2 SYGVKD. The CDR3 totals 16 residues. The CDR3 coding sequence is TGTGCCATCAGTGAGTACACAGGACATATCCAAGAGACCCAGTACTTC. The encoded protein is CAISEYTGHIQETQYF.

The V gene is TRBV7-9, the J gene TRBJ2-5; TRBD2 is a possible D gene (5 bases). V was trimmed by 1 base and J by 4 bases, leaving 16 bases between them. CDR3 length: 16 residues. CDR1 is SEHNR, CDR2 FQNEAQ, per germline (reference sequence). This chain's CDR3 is CASSLERERPPETQYF. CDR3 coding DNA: TGTGCCAGCAGCTTAGAGAGGGAACGTCCTCCAGAGACCCAGTACTTC.

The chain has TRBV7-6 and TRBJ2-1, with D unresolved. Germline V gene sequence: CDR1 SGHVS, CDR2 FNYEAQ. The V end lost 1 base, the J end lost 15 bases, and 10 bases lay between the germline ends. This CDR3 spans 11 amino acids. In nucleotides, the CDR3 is TGTGCCAGCAGCTTAGGACCTCGGCTGTTCTTC. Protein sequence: CASSLGPRLFF.

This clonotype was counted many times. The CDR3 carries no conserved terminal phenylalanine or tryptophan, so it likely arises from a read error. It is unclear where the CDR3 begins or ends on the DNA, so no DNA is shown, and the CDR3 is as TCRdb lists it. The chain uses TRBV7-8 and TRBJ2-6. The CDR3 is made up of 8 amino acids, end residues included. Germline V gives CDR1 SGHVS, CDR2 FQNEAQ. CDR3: CASSLSGT.

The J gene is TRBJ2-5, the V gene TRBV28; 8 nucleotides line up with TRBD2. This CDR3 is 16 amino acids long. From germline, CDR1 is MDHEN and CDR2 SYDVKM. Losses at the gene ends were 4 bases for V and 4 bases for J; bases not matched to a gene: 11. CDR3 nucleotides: TGTGCCAGCAGTTCTTTTCTTAGCGGGGTGGGAGAGACCCAGTACTTC. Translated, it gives CASSSFLSGVGETQYF.

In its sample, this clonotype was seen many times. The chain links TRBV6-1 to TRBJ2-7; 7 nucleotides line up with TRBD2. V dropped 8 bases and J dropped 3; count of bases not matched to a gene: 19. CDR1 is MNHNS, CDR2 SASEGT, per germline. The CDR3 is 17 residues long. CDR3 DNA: TGTGCCAGCCCGGTGAAGGCGGGAGTTCCCCCTATCTACGAGCAGTACTTC. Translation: CASPVKAGVPPIYEQYF.

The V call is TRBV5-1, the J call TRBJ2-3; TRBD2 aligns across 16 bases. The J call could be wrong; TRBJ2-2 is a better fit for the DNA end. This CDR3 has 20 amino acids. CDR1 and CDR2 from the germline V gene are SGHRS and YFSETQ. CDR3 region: CASSLGLAGGRGGPFGELFF. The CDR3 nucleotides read TGCGCCAGCAGCCTGGGACTAGCGGGAGGGCGCGGAGGGCCATTCGGGGAGCTGTTTTTT.

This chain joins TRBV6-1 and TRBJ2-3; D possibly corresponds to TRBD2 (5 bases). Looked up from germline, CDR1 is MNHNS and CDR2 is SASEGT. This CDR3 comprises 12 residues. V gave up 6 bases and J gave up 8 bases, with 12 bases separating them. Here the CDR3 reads CASRDSPATQYF. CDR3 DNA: TGTGCCAGCAGGGACTCTCCAGCTACGCAGTATTTT.

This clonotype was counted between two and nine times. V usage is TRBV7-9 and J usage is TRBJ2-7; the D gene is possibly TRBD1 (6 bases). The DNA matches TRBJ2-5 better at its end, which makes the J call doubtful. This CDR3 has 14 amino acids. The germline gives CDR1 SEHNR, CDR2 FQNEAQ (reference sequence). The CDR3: CASSPWTAQETQYF. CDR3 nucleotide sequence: TGTGCCAGCAGCCCATGGACAGCTCAAGAGACCCAGTACTTC.

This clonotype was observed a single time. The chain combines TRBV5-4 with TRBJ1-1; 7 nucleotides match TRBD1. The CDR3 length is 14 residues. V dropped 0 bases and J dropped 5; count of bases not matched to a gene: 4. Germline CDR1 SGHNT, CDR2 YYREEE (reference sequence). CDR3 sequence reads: CASSLETGWTEAFF. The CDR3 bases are TGTGCCAGCAGCTTGGAGACAGGGTGGACTGAAGCTTTCTTT.

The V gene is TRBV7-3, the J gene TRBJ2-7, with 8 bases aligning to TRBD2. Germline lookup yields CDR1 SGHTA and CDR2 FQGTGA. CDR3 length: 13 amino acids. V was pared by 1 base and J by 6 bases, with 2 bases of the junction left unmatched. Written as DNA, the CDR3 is TGTGCCAGCAGCTTAATAGCGGGGACCGAGCAGTACTTC. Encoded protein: CASSLIAGTEQYF.

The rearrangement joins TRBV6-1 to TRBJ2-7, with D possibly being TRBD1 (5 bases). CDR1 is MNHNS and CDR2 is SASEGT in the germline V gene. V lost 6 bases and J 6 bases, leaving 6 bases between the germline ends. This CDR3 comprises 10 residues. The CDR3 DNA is TGTGCCAGCAGGGGGCGCGAGCAGTACTTC. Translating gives CASRGREQYF.

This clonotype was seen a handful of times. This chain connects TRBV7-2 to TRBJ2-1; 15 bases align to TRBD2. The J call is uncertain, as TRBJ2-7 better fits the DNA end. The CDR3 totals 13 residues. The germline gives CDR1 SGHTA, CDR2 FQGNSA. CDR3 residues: CASSLGLAGGQYF. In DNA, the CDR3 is TGTGCCAGCAGCTTGGGACTAGCGGGAGGGCAGTACTTC.

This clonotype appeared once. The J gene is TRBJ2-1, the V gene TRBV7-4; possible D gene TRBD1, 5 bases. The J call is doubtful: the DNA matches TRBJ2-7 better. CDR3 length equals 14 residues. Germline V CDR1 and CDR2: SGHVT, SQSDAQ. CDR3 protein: CASSFVNRPYEQYF. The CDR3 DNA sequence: TGTGCCAGCAGCTTCGTCAACAGGCCGTACGAGCAGTACTTC.

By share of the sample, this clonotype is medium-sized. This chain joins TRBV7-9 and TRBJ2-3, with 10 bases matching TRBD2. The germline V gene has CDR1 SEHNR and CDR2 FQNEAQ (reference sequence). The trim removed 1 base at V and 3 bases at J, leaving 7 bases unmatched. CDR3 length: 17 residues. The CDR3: CASSLGPAGGGTDTQYF. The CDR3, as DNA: TGTGCCAGCAGCTTAGGTCCAGCGGGAGGGGGTACAGATACGCAGTATTTT.

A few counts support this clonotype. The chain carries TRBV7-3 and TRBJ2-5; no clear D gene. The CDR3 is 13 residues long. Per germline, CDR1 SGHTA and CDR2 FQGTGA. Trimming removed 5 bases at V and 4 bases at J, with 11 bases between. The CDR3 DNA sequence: TGTGCCAGCAGCCCCGACGGTGGAGAGACCCAGTACTTC. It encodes CASSPDGGETQYF.